These T cell receptor beta chains were read from a single sample in a study of persistence of HIV-infected CD4 T cells. Assay: immunoSEQ multiplex PCR; the TCRdb copy retains only in-frame clones and omits some. The data show under 50,000 clones, approximately 93% seen once. Their specific antigens are unknown. The specimen comprised CD4+ T cells sorted from PBMCs after roughly 18-hour stimulation, sampled from a patient who received antiretroviral therapy. The receptors originated from an adult man with HIV who was CMV-seropositive. The CDR3 runs from the conserved cysteine through the conserved F or W. A D gene is named only where the DNA matches it firmly. Size is stated for part of the rows, as once, few or many counts, or as a class when the clone is expanded.

d_gene: -
v_gene: TRBV27
j_gene: TRBJ2-3
abundance: -
CDR3aa: CASSPTDSRTDTQYF
CDR3nt: TGTGCCAGCAGTCCGACGGACTCACGCACAGATACGCAGTATTTT

d_gene: TRBD1
v_gene: TRBV18
j_gene: TRBJ1-4
abundance: once
CDR3aa: CASSSGQANEKLFF
CDR3nt: TGTGCCAGCTCCTCCGGACAGGCTAATGAAAAACTGTTTTTT

d_gene: -
v_gene: TRBV9
j_gene: TRBJ2-1
abundance: -
CDR3aa: CASSRNVAFDEQFF
CDR3nt: TGTGCCAGCAGCCGTAACGTGGCCTTCGATGAGCAGTTCTTC

d_gene: TRBD1
v_gene: TRBV4-1
j_gene: TRBJ2-3
abundance: -
CDR3aa: CASSQGDRGTFADTQYF
CDR3nt: TGCGCCAGCAGCCAAGGGGACAGGGGTACCTTTGCAGATACGCAGTATTTT

d_gene: -
v_gene: TRBV5-5
j_gene: TRBJ2-7
abundance: -
CDR3aa: CASSYRDTTYEQYF
CDR3nt: TGTGCCAGCAGCTACCGGGACACCACCTACGAGCAGTACTTC

d_gene: -
v_gene: TRBV7-9
j_gene: TRBJ2-7
abundance: -
CDR3aa: CASSLVAGSYEQYF
CDR3nt: TGTGCCAGCAGCTTAGTTGCGGGGTCCTACGAGCAGTACTTC

d_gene: -
v_gene: TRBV19
j_gene: TRBJ2-7
abundance: -
CDR3aa: CASSMIRGGNSYEQYF
CDR3nt: TGTGCCAGTAGTATGATAAGGGGAGGAAACTCCTACGAGCAGTACTTC

d_gene: -
v_gene: TRBV7-9
j_gene: TRBJ1-1
abundance: -
CDR3aa: CASSLSSDMGAFF
CDR3nt: TGTGCCAGCAGCTTATCCTCGGACATGGGAGCTTTCTTT

d_gene: TRBD2
v_gene: TRBV18
j_gene: TRBJ2-3
abundance: -
CDR3aa: CASSPRGLGTDTQYF
CDR3nt: TGTGCCAGCTCACCACGGGGACTAGGCACAGATACGCAGTATTTT

d_gene: -
v_gene: TRBV7-3
j_gene: TRBJ2-1
abundance: -
CDR3aa: CASSPGQGGYNEQFF
CDR3nt: TGTGCCAGCAGCCCCGGGCAGGGTGGCTACAATGAGCAGTTCTTC

d_gene: TRBD1
v_gene: TRBV5-1
j_gene: TRBJ2-2
abundance: -
CDR3aa: CATAIRTGANTGELFF
CDR3nt: TGCGCCACCGCTATTCGGACAGGGGCGAACACCGGGGAGCTGTTTTTT

d_gene: -
v_gene: TRBV5-1
j_gene: TRBJ2-7
abundance: -
CDR3aa: CASSLDHIYEQYF
CDR3nt: TGCGCCAGCAGCTTGGATCACATCTACGAGCAGTACTTC

d_gene: -
v_gene: TRBV5-1
j_gene: TRBJ1-1
abundance: -
CDR3aa: CASSLEGTLNTEAFF
CDR3nt: TGCGCCAGCAGCTTGGAGGGGACGTTGAACACTGAAGCTTTCTTT

d_gene: -
v_gene: TRBV6-4
j_gene: TRBJ2-3
abundance: once
CDR3aa: CASSASGTSTDTQYF
CDR3nt: TGTGCCAGCAGTGCCTCCGGGACTAGCACAGATACGCAGTATTTT

d_gene: TRBD2
v_gene: TRBV4-1
j_gene: TRBJ2-7
abundance: -
CDR3aa: CASSQVTSGKNEQYF
CDR3nt: TGCGCCAGCAGCCAAGTTACAAGCGGGAAGAACGAGCAGTACTTC

d_gene: TRBD1
v_gene: TRBV19
j_gene: TRBJ1-4
abundance: -
CDR3aa: CASRTGTGLEKLFF
CDR3nt: TGTGCCAGTAGAACCGGGACAGGGCTCGAAAAACTGTTTTTT

d_gene: -
v_gene: TRBV28
j_gene: TRBJ2-4
abundance: -
CDR3aa: CASSSTVMAKNIQYF
CDR3nt: TGTGCCAGCAGTTCAACAGTTATGGCCAAAAACATTCAGTACTTC

d_gene: -
v_gene: TRBV27
j_gene: TRBJ1-1
abundance: -
CDR3aa: CASSRGAIKQNTEAFF
CDR3nt: TGTGCCAGCAGTCGCGGGGCTATTAAGCAGAACACTGAAGCTTTCTTT

d_gene: -
v_gene: TRBV5-8
j_gene: TRBJ2-7
abundance: -
CDR3aa: CASSLRGSGVYEQYF
CDR3nt: TGTGCCAGCAGCTTACGGGGCTCAGGTGTCTACGAGCAGTACTTC

d_gene: -
v_gene: TRBV6-5
j_gene: TRBJ1-5
abundance: -
CDR3aa: CASSPTWGSNQPQHF
CDR3nt: TGTGCCAGCAGTCCGACGTGGGGCTCCAATCAGCCCCAGCATTTT

d_gene: -
v_gene: TRBV30
j_gene: TRBJ1-6
abundance: -
CDR3aa: CAWSGPRGPLHF
CDR3nt: TGTGCCTGGAGTGGGCCCAGGGGCCCCCTCCACTTT

d_gene: TRBD2
v_gene: TRBV4-1
j_gene: TRBJ2-2
abundance: -
CDR3aa: CASSQDQERGGHDTGELFF
CDR3nt: TGCGCCAGCAGCCAGGACCAGGAGCGGGGGGGCCACGACACCGGGGAGCTGTTTTTT

d_gene: -
v_gene: TRBV7-3
j_gene: TRBJ2-1
abundance: -
CDR3aa: CASSLNSNNEQFF
CDR3nt: TGTGCCAGCAGCTTAAACTCAAACAATGAGCAGTTCTTC

d_gene: -
v_gene: TRBV5-1
j_gene: TRBJ1-3
abundance: -
CDR3aa: CASSPVGARGNTIYF
CDR3nt: TGCGCCAGCAGCCCCGTCGGGGCCCGAGGAAACACCATATATTTT

d_gene: -
v_gene: TRBV4-1
j_gene: TRBJ2-3
abundance: -
CDR3aa: CASSRLGTDTQYF
CDR3nt: TGCGCCAGCAGCCGGTTGGGCACAGATACGCAGTATTTT

d_gene: -
v_gene: TRBV28
j_gene: TRBJ2-2
abundance: -
CDR3aa: CASSLIPVTRNTGELFF
CDR3nt: TGTGCCAGCAGTTTAATCCCTGTGACTCGTAACACCGGGGAGCTGTTTTTT

d_gene: -
v_gene: TRBV6-1
j_gene: TRBJ1-5
abundance: -
CDR3aa: CASSEARRGASDSNQPQHF
CDR3nt: TGTGCCAGCAGTGAAGCGCGAAGGGGCGCGTCGGATAGCAATCAGCCCCAGCATTTT

d_gene: TRBD1
v_gene: TRBV6-5
j_gene: TRBJ2-2
abundance: -
CDR3aa: CASSSTGVAGELFF
CDR3nt: TGTGCCAGCAGCTCGACAGGGGTCGCCGGGGAGCTGTTTTTT

d_gene: -
v_gene: TRBV6-4
j_gene: TRBJ1-1
abundance: -
CDR3aa: CASSEYLGDTEAFF
CDR3nt: TGTGCCAGCAGTGAGTACTTAGGGGACACTGAAGCTTTCTTT

d_gene: -
v_gene: TRBV7-3
j_gene: TRBJ2-1
abundance: -
CDR3aa: CASAPGRSYNEQFF
CDR3nt: TGTGCCAGCGCGCCCGGTCGCTCCTACAATGAGCAGTTCTTC

d_gene: -
v_gene: TRBV7-6
j_gene: TRBJ2-1
abundance: once
CDR3aa: CASSLGGVYNNEQFF
CDR3nt: TGTGCCAGCAGCTTAGGGGGGGTTTACAACAATGAGCAGTTCTTC

d_gene: -
v_gene: TRBV6-5
j_gene: TRBJ2-7
abundance: -
CDR3aa: CASSYSNGKPEQYF
CDR3nt: TGTGCCAGCAGTTACTCGAATGGGAAGCCCGAGCAGTACTTC

d_gene: -
v_gene: TRBV5-1
j_gene: TRBJ1-1
abundance: -
CDR3aa: CASSWARANTEAFF
CDR3nt: TGCGCCAGCAGCTGGGCCCGGGCTAACACTGAAGCTTTCTTT

d_gene: -
v_gene: TRBV5-4
j_gene: TRBJ1-2
abundance: -
CDR3aa: CASSLFDRNHYGYTF
CDR3nt: TGTGCCAGCAGCTTATTCGACAGGAACCACTATGGCTACACCTTC

d_gene: -
v_gene: TRBV3-1/TRBV3-2
j_gene: TRBJ1-5
abundance: once
CDR3aa: CASSLGTHNQPQHF
CDR3nt: TGTGCCAGCAGCCTCGGGACCCACAATCAGCCCCAGCATTTT

d_gene: -
v_gene: TRBV28
j_gene: TRBJ2-7
abundance: -
CDR3aa: CASSRQAYEQYF
CDR3nt: TGTGCCAGCAGTCGACAGGCTTACGAGCAGTACTTC

d_gene: -
v_gene: TRBV6-2/TRBV6-3
j_gene: TRBJ2-3
abundance: -
CDR3aa: CASSYRISTDTQYF
CDR3nt: TGTGCCAGCAGTTACCGAATTAGCACAGATACGCAGTATTTT

d_gene: TRBD1
v_gene: TRBV12-3/TRBV12-4
j_gene: TRBJ2-7
abundance: once
CDR3aa: CASSYDRGYEQYF
CDR3nt: TGTGCCAGCAGCTACGACAGGGGCTACGAGCAGTACTTC

d_gene: -
v_gene: TRBV4-2
j_gene: TRBJ2-2
abundance: -
CDR3aa: CASSQGFGTPNTGELFF
CDR3nt: TGTGCCAGCAGCCAAGGGTTCGGGACACCGAACACCGGGGAGCTGTTTTTT

d_gene: TRBD1
v_gene: TRBV5-5
j_gene: TRBJ2-7
abundance: once
CDR3aa: CASSDTGAILSYEQYF
CDR3nt: TGTGCCAGCAGCGATACAGGGGCTATCCTCTCCTACGAGCAGTACTTC

d_gene: -
v_gene: TRBV7-8
j_gene: TRBJ2-7
abundance: -
CDR3aa: CASSLGHQTYEQYF
CDR3nt: TGTGCCAGCAGCTTAGGACACCAGACCTACGAGCAGTACTTC

d_gene: TRBD2
v_gene: TRBV19
j_gene: TRBJ2-3
abundance: -
CDR3aa: CASSPGTSGGNTQYF
CDR3nt: TGTGCCAGTAGTCCCGGGACTAGCGGGGGGAATACGCAGTATTTT

d_gene: -
v_gene: TRBV6-5
j_gene: TRBJ1-1
abundance: -
CDR3aa: CASRDSNPPRAFF
CDR3nt: TGTGCCAGCAGGGACAGTAACCCTCCGCGAGCTTTCTTT

d_gene: -
v_gene: TRBV6-5
j_gene: TRBJ1-2
abundance: -
CDR3aa: CASSYTENSYGYTF
CDR3nt: TGTGCCAGCAGTTACACGGAAAACAGTTATGGCTACACCTTC

d_gene: -
v_gene: TRBV9
j_gene: TRBJ2-1
abundance: -
CDR3aa: CASSATTPRPGRVFF
CDR3nt: TGTGCCAGCAGCGCCACAACCCCCCGTCCGGGACGGGTGTTCTTC

d_gene: -
v_gene: TRBV19
j_gene: TRBJ2-3
abundance: few
CDR3aa: CASSLGLGTDTQYF
CDR3nt: TGTGCCAGTAGTCTGGGCTTGGGCACAGATACGCAGTATTTT

d_gene: -
v_gene: TRBV10-3
j_gene: TRBJ1-1
abundance: -
CDR3aa: CATLGGDTNTEAFF
CDR3nt: TGTGCCACCCTCGGGGGAGACACGAACACTGAAGCTTTCTTT

d_gene: TRBD1
v_gene: TRBV2
j_gene: TRBJ1-5
abundance: few
CDR3aa: CASRGTGGDQPQHF
CDR3nt: TGTGCCAGCAGGGGGACAGGGGGCGATCAGCCCCAGCATTTT

d_gene: -
v_gene: TRBV12-3/TRBV12-4
j_gene: TRBJ1-5
abundance: -
CDR3aa: CASRGVNQPQHF
CDR3nt: TGTGCCAGCAGGGGGGTCAATCAGCCCCAGCATTTT

d_gene: TRBD1
v_gene: TRBV5-1
j_gene: TRBJ2-2
abundance: -
CDR3aa: CASSSDRVGELFF
CDR3nt: TGCGCCAGCAGCTCCGACAGGGTCGGGGAGCTGTTTTTT

d_gene: -
v_gene: TRBV7-2
j_gene: TRBJ2-5
abundance: -
CDR3aa: CASSLGGEFRETQYF
CDR3nt: TGTGCCAGCAGCTTAGGCGGGGAGTTCCGGGAGACCCAGTACTTC

d_gene: -
v_gene: TRBV7-9
j_gene: TRBJ2-4
abundance: -
CDR3aa: CASSLEAAAKNIQYF
CDR3nt: TGTGCCAGCAGCTTAGAAGCGGCGGCCAAAAACATTCAGTACTTC

d_gene: -
v_gene: TRBV10-2
j_gene: TRBJ1-1
abundance: once
CDR3aa: CASSELRGDTEAFF
CDR3nt: TGCGCCAGCAGTGAGTTGAGGGGAGACACTGAAGCTTTCTTT

d_gene: -
v_gene: TRBV2
j_gene: TRBJ1-5
abundance: once
CDR3aa: CASRGTNQPQHF
CDR3nt: TGTGCCAGCAGGGGGACGAATCAGCCCCAGCATTTT

d_gene: -
v_gene: TRBV7-8
j_gene: TRBJ1-2
abundance: -
CDR3aa: CASSTDSGNYGYTF
CDR3nt: TGTGCCAGCAGCACTGATTCAGGAAACTATGGCTACACCTTC

d_gene: TRBD2
v_gene: TRBV15
j_gene: TRBJ2-1
abundance: -
CDR3aa: CATTPGVLAGGTYNVEQFF
CDR3nt: TGTGCCACCACCCCAGGGGTACTAGCGGGGGGTACCTACAATGTAGAGCAGTTCTTC

d_gene: -
v_gene: TRBV29-1
j_gene: TRBJ1-5
abundance: -
CDR3aa: CSVLWDRNSNQPQHF
CDR3nt: TGCAGCGTTCTCTGGGATCGGAATAGCAATCAGCCCCAGCATTTT

d_gene: TRBD1
v_gene: TRBV18
j_gene: TRBJ2-1
abundance: -
CDR3aa: CASSLVSGTGEYNEQFF
CDR3nt: TGTGCCAGCTCACTAGTTTCCGGGACAGGGGAATACAATGAGCAGTTCTTC

d_gene: -
v_gene: TRBV11-3
j_gene: TRBJ2-1
abundance: -
CDR3aa: CASSLEAGRFEQFF
CDR3nt: TGTGCCAGCAGCTTAGAGGCGGGAAGGTTCGAGCAGTTCTTC

d_gene: -
v_gene: TRBV19
j_gene: TRBJ1-5
abundance: -
CDR3aa: CASSPPTDYSNQPQHF
CDR3nt: TGTGCCAGTAGTCCCCCGACGGATTATAGCAATCAGCCCCAGCATTTT